This T cell receptor beta chain was obtained from a study of molecular identifiers for immune sequencing clone quantification. Overall study: Five portions were made in replicates from RNA of about 21,000 or 97,000 naive CD8 cells, and four underwent sequencing. Whole-study results and caveats: Spiked Jurkat TCR RNA originating from one cell could reportedly be identified amid one million naive cells. In CMV-specific effectors, clones above 20 copies held over 99% of molecules; naive, under 1%. In cases of identical TCR molecules sharing a barcode, highly expanded clone sizes could be underestimated.

The CDR3 loop spans 14 amino acids. Germline V lookup: CDR1 MDHEN, CDR2 SYDVKM. V was cut by 5 bases and J by 3 bases, with 14 bases left in between. This clonotype has ten or more counts. The antigen is not known. In TCRdb, the PCR reads were re-called with MiXCR into one record per CDR3 protein. There are around 89,000 distinct CDR3 sequences in the sample; around 20% occur only once, and about 0.85% lies in the top ten. Sequencing used naive CD8+ T cells from blood, with Jurkat cell RNA spiked in. Sample subset: FACS-sorted CD8+CD4-CCR7+CD45RA+ naive T cells. The V and J genes are TRBV28 and TRBJ2-7; D call uncertain. The TCR originated in a human donor in good health. Some libraries in this study had Jurkat cell RNA spiked in. CDR3 protein: CASSQIDMFYEQYF. The CDR3, as DNA: TGTGCCAGCAGTCAAATTGACATGTTCTACGAGCAGTACTTC.